This entry lists 12 T cell receptor beta chains sequenced from one sample in a study of technical replicates of blood from a handful of donors. Clones were sequenced by immunoSEQ multiplex PCR, and TCRdb holds only the in-frame ones, with some missing. The sample holds tens of thousands of clones, around 94% seen once. Specimen: T cells isolated from PBMCs. The receptors were sampled from a human donor in good health.

The chain has TRBV7-9 and TRBJ2-2; maybe TRBD1 (6 bases). CDR1 is SEHNR and CDR2 is FQNEAQ in the germline V gene (reference sequence). Trimming pared 5 bases from V and 3 bases from J, leaving 25 bases between. CDR3 length: 19 amino acids. CDR3 amino acids: CASSPASGQKPIYTGELFF. The CDR3 DNA reads TGTGCCAGCAGCCCCGCGTCAGGACAGAAACCAATATACACCGGGGAGCTGTTTTTT. Complete variable domain (other parts from reference TRBV7-9 and TRBJ2-2): DTGVSQNPRHKITKRGQNVTFRCDPISEHNRLYWYRQTLGQGPEFLTYFQNEAQLEKSRLLSDRFSAERPKGSFSTLEIQRTEQGDSAMYLCASSPASGQKPIYTGELFFGEGSRLTVL.

The chain carries TRBV5-4 and TRBJ1-4; 7 bases are shared with TRBD1. This CDR3 region has 14 residues. Looked up from germline, CDR1 is SGHNT and CDR2 is YYREEE (reference sequence). Losses at the gene ends were 4 bases for V and 5 bases for J; bases not matched to a gene: 5. The CDR3 nucleotides are TGTGCCAGCAGCCGACAGGGCTGGAATGAAAAACTGTTTTTT. Amino acid sequence: CASSRQGWNEKLFF.

This chain links TRBV7-9 with TRBJ1-4; TRBD1 is a possible D gene (6 bases). The CDR3 sequence is 14 residues long. Per the germline V gene, CDR1 is SEHNR and CDR2 is FQNEAQ (reference sequence). V was shortened by 4 bases and J by 8 bases, with 14 bases between the two germline ends. The chain's CDR3 is CASSSGQSREKLFF. DNA for the CDR3: TGTGCCAGCAGCTCTGGACAGTCGAGGGAAAAACTGTTTTTT.

The V call is TRBV5-1, the J call TRBJ2-7; 11 bases line up with TRBD1. With 4 bases clipped from V and 2 bases from J, the junction kept 8 bases outside the gene matches. Germline V gives CDR1 SGHRS, CDR2 YFSETQ. This CDR3 has 16 residues. CDR3 in amino acids: CASSPWRGQGAYEQYF. DNA of the CDR3: TGCGCCAGCAGCCCCTGGAGGGGACAGGGGGCCTACGAGCAGTACTTC.

The chain links TRBV9 to TRBJ2-7, with a weak D call TRBD1 (6 bases). The CDR3 sequence is 15 residues long. The V gene's germline CDR1 is SGDLS and CDR2 YYNGEE. V gave up 4 bases and J gave up 3 bases, with 17 bases separating them. The CDR3 coding sequence is TGTGCCAGCAGCCCTGCGACTGGGGGCCTCTACGAGCAGTACTTC. Translating gives CASSPATGGLYEQYF.

The V call is TRBV5-1, the J call TRBJ2-7, with 9 bases lining up with TRBD2. V was clipped by 4 bases and J by 1 base; unmatched bases: 3. The V gene's germline CDR1 is SGHRS and CDR2 YFSETQ. The CDR3 is made up of 14 amino acids. CDR3 nucleotides: TGCGCCAGCAGCAATAGCGGGAGTTCCTACGAGCAGTACTTC. As protein: CASSNSGSSYEQYF.

This chain uses TRBV5-1 with TRBJ2-2; 14 bases map to TRBD2. After removal of 1 base from V and 5 bases from J, the junction contained 4 bases not matched to a gene. Looked up from germline, CDR1 is SGHRS and CDR2 is YFSETQ. There are 17 residues in the CDR3. The CDR3 spells CASSLPGLAGGTGELFF. The CDR3 coding sequence is TGCGCCAGCAGCTTGCCCGGACTAGCGGGAGGTACCGGGGAGCTGTTTTTT.

The chain combines TRBV7-3 with TRBJ2-3; D possibly corresponds to TRBD2 (6 bases). Germline V lookup: CDR1 SGHTA, CDR2 FQGTGA. V lost 5 bases to trimming and J lost 1 base, with 10 bases between them. The CDR3 has 14 amino acids. CDR3 nucleotide sequence: TGTGCCAGCAGCCGACTAGTCCGCACAGATACGCAGTATTTT. Protein sequence: CASSRLVRTDTQYF.

CDR3 protein: CASSPGDSSYNEQFF. The CDR3 region has the DNA TGCGCCAGCAGCCCCGGGGATAGCTCCTACAATGAGCAGTTCTTC. The chain links TRBV5-1 to TRBJ2-1, with a possible D match to TRBD2 (5 bases). CDR3 length: 15 residues. Trimming removed 4 bases at V and 0 bases at J, with 11 bases between. Germline CDR1 is SGHRS and CDR2 is YFSETQ.

The V call is TRBV7-8, the J call TRBJ2-1; D remains ambiguous. The CDR3 contains 15 residues. The germline V gene has CDR1 SGHVS and CDR2 FQNEAQ. Trimming cost V 2 bases and J 6 bases, with 14 bases left between them. CDR3 in DNA: TGTGCCAGCAGCTTACTTCCCGAATGGAGCAATGAGCAGTTCTTC. Protein sequence: CASSLLPEWSNEQFF.

This chain joins TRBV29-1 and TRBJ1-2; D might be TRBD1 (6 bases). Between the trimmed V and J ends, which lost 7 bases and 3 bases, there was a span of 15 bases. Germline values: CDR1 SQVTM, CDR2 ANQGSEA. This CDR3 region has 13 residues. The CDR3: CSATDRFDYGYTF. The CDR3 region has the DNA TGCAGCGCTACTGACAGGTTTGACTATGGCTACACCTTC. The variable domain in full, with the rest retrieved from reference TRBV29-1 and TRBJ1-2, is SAVISQKPSRDICQRGTSLTIQCQVDSQVTMMFWYRQQPGQSLTLIATANQGSEATYESGFVIDKFPISRPNLTFSTLTVSNMSPEDSSIYLCSATDRFDYGYTFGSGTRLTVV.

The chain uses TRBV28 and TRBJ2-7; TRBD2 aligns across 7 bases. The CDR3 totals 14 residues. V was pared by 9 bases and J by 0 bases, with 8 bases of the junction left unmatched. CDR1 is MDHEN and CDR2 is SYDVKM in the germline V gene. CDR3 in amino acids: CASILAAGSYEQYF. In nucleotides, the CDR3 is TGTGCCAGTATTCTAGCGGCAGGCTCCTACGAGCAGTACTTC.